A single sample is the source of the 12 T cell receptor beta chains below, sequenced in a study of cytomegalovirus exposure and HLA in healthy donors. A multiplex PCR was run with 60 Vbeta primers and 13 Jbeta primers. Data came from immunoSEQ multiplex PCR; TCRdb stores just in-frame clones and leaves some out. Among 150,000 to 200,000 clones listed, over 60% were seen once. Sequencing was performed on PBMCs. The receptors derive from a middle-aged man in good health and CMV-seronegative.

V and J are TRBV6-6 and TRBJ2-7; maybe TRBD2 (6 bases). Germline loops: CDR1 MNHNY, CDR2 SVGAGI (reference sequence). The CDR3 contains 15 residues. Deletions cut 5 bases from V and 0 bases from J, with 14 bases between. The CDR3 DNA sequence: TGTGCCAGCAGTACACCGGGACTTACCTCCTACGAGCAGTACTTC. Translating it yields CASSTPGLTSYEQYF.

This rearrangement joins TRBV9 to TRBJ2-7; D possibly corresponds to TRBD1 (6 bases). The CDR3 runs to 14 residues. V lost 0 bases, J lost 3 bases, and 10 bases lay in between. Germline V gene lookup returns CDR1 SGDLS and CDR2 YYNGEE. CDR3 sequence reads: CASSVVAGVYEQYF. In DNA form, the CDR3 reads TGTGCCAGCAGCGTAGTAGCAGGGGTCTACGAGCAGTACTTC.

This chain uses TRBV10-3 with TRBJ2-5; D may be TRBD2 (6 bases). The J call may be wrong; the DNA end is better matched by TRBJ2-7. Germline-derived CDR1 and CDR2 are ENHRY and SYGVKD. The CDR3 consists of 12 residues. This CDR3 reads CAISETRGEQYF. The CDR3 DNA follows: TGTGCCATCAGCGAGACTAGAGGCGAGCAGTACTTC.

There are a few counts of this clone. This sequence joins TRBV6-1 and TRBJ1-1; D remains unclear. This CDR3 region has 13 residues. Germline V gene lookup returns CDR1 MNHNS and CDR2 SASEGT. V lost 4 bases to trimming and J lost 5 bases, with 11 bases between them. The CDR3 loop reads CASSGTGSTEAFF. The CDR3 nucleotides read TGTGCCAGCAGTGGAACGGGGAGTACTGAAGCTTTCTTT.

The V and J genes are TRBV2 and TRBJ1-5; D is undetermined. V shed 9 bases and J shed 2 bases, with 20 bases lying between them. Germline CDR1 is SNHLY and CDR2 is FYNNEI. The CDR3 is 16 residues long. The CDR3 reads CASDTRLFKGNQPQHF. As DNA, the CDR3 is TGTGCCAGTGATACTAGGCTATTCAAGGGCAATCAGCCCCAGCATTTT.

The V gene is TRBV7-2, the J gene TRBJ2-1, with a weak D call TRBD1 (5 bases). CDR3 length: 18 amino acids. Germline V CDR1 and CDR2: SGHTA, FQGNSA. Deletions cut 5 bases from V and 0 bases from J, with 20 bases between. The CDR3 reads CASSAQTGAIVSYNEQFF. CDR3 nucleotide sequence: TGTGCCAGCAGCGCCCAAACTGGGGCAATAGTCTCCTACAATGAGCAGTTCTTC.

V and J are TRBV13 and TRBJ1-6; D possibly corresponds to TRBD1 (6 bases). Trimming shortened V by 5 bases and J by 5 bases, and 19 bases separated the two germline ends. The CDR3 consists of 17 residues. Germline CDR1 reads PRHDT; CDR2 reads FYEKMQ (reference sequence). The CDR3 loop reads CASSRRETGSHNSPLHF. The CDR3 DNA is TGTGCCAGCAGCCGACGAGAAACAGGGTCCCATAATTCACCCCTCCACTTT.

The chain links TRBV4-3 to TRBJ1-2; tentative D call: TRBD1 (5 bases). CDR1 and CDR2 (germline): LGHNA, YSLEER. The CDR3 covers 16 residues. Trimming took 3 bases from V and 0 from J, leaving 14 bases between them. The CDR3 coding sequence is TGCGCCAGCAGCCATATTGTCGGGGGTTCTAACTATGGCTACACCTTC. Encoded protein: CASSHIVGGSNYGYTF.

The chain joins TRBV7-6 to TRBJ1-2; D may be TRBD1 (6 bases). The V end was cut by 1 base, the J end by 2 bases, with 11 bases between. The CDR3 sequence is 15 residues long. Germline V CDR1 and CDR2: SGHVS, FNYEAQ. The DNA for the CDR3 is TGTGCCAGCAGCTTAGTTAGGGGGACCAACTATGGCTACACCTTC. As protein: CASSLVRGTNYGYTF.

J is TRBJ1-5 and V is TRBV6-5; 9 nucleotides line up with TRBD1. Trimming cost V 4 bases and J 1 base; bases outside gene matches: 5. The germline V gene has CDR1 MNHEY and CDR2 SVGAGI. The CDR3 totals 16 residues. CDR3 sequence: CASSSTGGRSNQPQHF. The DNA of the CDR3 is TGTGCCAGCAGTTCGACAGGGGGGAGAAGCAATCAGCCCCAGCATTTT.

The V call is TRBV18, the J call TRBJ1-5; D might be TRBD1 (5 bases). The CDR3 sequence is 14 residues long. Trimming stripped 5 bases from V and 1 base from J, with 9 bases between. CDR1 KGHSH and CDR2 LQKENI come from the germline V gene. In nucleotides, the CDR3 is TGTGCCAGCTCAGGGGGGGAGAGCAATCAGCCCCAGCATTTT. It yields the protein CASSGGESNQPQHF.

The V call is TRBV15, the J call TRBJ1-5; tentatively, D is TRBD1 (6 bases). The CDR3 has 13 residues. Germline lookup yields CDR1 LNHNV and CDR2 YYDKDF (reference sequence). The V gene lost 4 bases and the J gene lost 7 bases, with 11 bases spanning the gap. CDR3 nucleotides: TGTGCCACCAGCAACAGGGAGGGACAGCCCCAGCATTTT. Residues: CATSNREGQPQHF.